These T cell receptor beta chains were read from a single sample in a study of cytomegalovirus exposure and HLA in healthy donors. Method: immunoSEQ multiplex PCR; TCRdb's copy keeps in-frame clones and lacks some. The sample lists 220,000 or so clones; more than 75% were seen once. Sequences were obtained from PBMCs. Receptors originate from a woman aged 40 to 50 in good health and CMV-seronegative. The CDR3 runs from the conserved cysteine through the conserved F or W. The size entry is marked missing in some rows and otherwise reads once, few, many or a size class.

CDR3aa | abundance | j_gene | v_gene
CASSEDGGGRNNEQFF | - | TRBJ2-1 | TRBV25-1
CASRKGDRGQPQHF | - | TRBJ1-5 | TRBV2
CASSLSSTNEKLFF | - | TRBJ1-4 | TRBV5-1
CAWSVQASPLHF | - | TRBJ1-6 | TRBV30
CASSQGTGQYEQYF | - | - | TRBV6-1
CASSLAYKETQYF | - | TRBJ2-5 | TRBV7-9
CASSRTIHEQYF | - | TRBJ2-7 | TRBV2
CASSRNSGREQYF | - | TRBJ2-7 | TRBV7-9
CASSLDRVGGEGETQYF | - | TRBJ2-5 | TRBV11-2
CASSLGQPLAKNIQYF | - | TRBJ2-4 | TRBV28
CASSLTEYNEQFF | once | TRBJ2-1 | TRBV27
CASSLTGVVYEQYF | - | TRBJ2-7 | TRBV7-3
CASTSRLAGGGEQFF | - | TRBJ2-1 | TRBV6-6
CASSLTGQIYNQPQHF | - | TRBJ1-5 | TRBV27
CASTLAGQSLWYEQYF | - | TRBJ2-7 | TRBV27
CASSLEVRGVGYTF | - | TRBJ1-2 | TRBV7-9
CASRLQGARNQPQHF | - | TRBJ1-5 | TRBV6-1
CASSASGRSGTDTQYF | - | TRBJ2-3 | TRBV5-1
CASRLSGISTDTQYF | once | TRBJ2-3 | TRBV6-1
CSVQRDRGSNEQFF | - | TRBJ2-1 | TRBV29-1
CAWRGEGTEAFF | - | TRBJ1-1 | TRBV30
CASSLGGADGNTIYF | - | TRBJ1-3 | TRBV28
CASSLTNTAGLTGELFF | few | TRBJ2-2 | TRBV7-3
CASSQVASGIYNEQFF | - | TRBJ2-1 | TRBV4-1
CASSGSISGANVLTF | once | TRBJ2-6 | TRBV6-1
CASSSGQALLGYGYTF | - | TRBJ1-2 | TRBV27
CASSVSSSRNEQFF | - | TRBJ2-1 | TRBV10-1
CASSLYRAGGAGELFF | - | TRBJ2-2 | TRBV7-2
CASSQGSGNTIYF | - | TRBJ1-3 | TRBV18
CASSTYRDRGHEQYF | - | TRBJ2-7 | TRBV27
CAISTGTDKVAQYF | - | TRBJ2-5 | TRBV10-3
CASGNRGPDTQYF | - | TRBJ2-3 | TRBV10-2
CAWSVVAGGTVQYF | few | TRBJ2-5 | TRBV30